This T cell receptor (beta chain) was identified during a study of shared clonotypes between healthy human individuals. Findings and limits, study-wide: Non-shared clonotypes had lower generation probabilities than those shared by all four donors. Memory subsets generally showed smaller estimated richness than naive subsets did.

Comments on this clone: The antigen is unknown.

Each PCR replicate from the sorted subsets contained around 200 ng DNA, which is around 30,000 T cell genomes. This table comes from immunoSEQ multiplex PCR, and its TCRdb copy is limited to in-frame clones, with some not included. The table has some 2,000,000 clones, about 95% seen once; the top ten hold roughly 1%. Naive CD8 cells were CD45RO-negative, positively selected for CCR7, excluding terminally differentiated effector memory CD45RA+ cells. The V and J ends lost 5 bases and 0 bases respectively, with 11 bases between them. Germline V CDR1 and CDR2: SGHVS, FQNEAQ. CDR3 length: 15 amino acids.

The sample was naive CD8+ T cells sorted from blood. V and J are TRBV7-8 and TRBJ1-3, with no clear D. This clonotype was sampled from a man in his late teens or twenties in good health. CDR3 coding DNA: TGTGCCAGCAGCCCTCACGGAGGCTCTGGAAACACCATATATTTT. This gives the protein CASSPHGGSGNTIYF.